Presented here are 5 T cell receptor beta chains from one specimen sequenced in a study of T cell responses to AZD1222 COVID-19 vaccine. Sequencing was performed with immunoSEQ multiplex PCR; in TCRdb, only in-frame clones are kept and a portion is missing. Among about 180,000 clones listed, 88% were seen once. This sample comprised peripheral blood, obtained 28 days after the second AZD1222 dose. All receptors come from an adult who received the AZD1222 COVID-19 vaccine.

The rearrangement joins TRBV5-1 to TRBJ1-2; maybe TRBD1 (5 bases). Trimming stripped 3 bases from V and 4 bases from J, with 16 bases between. CDR1 is SGHRS and CDR2 is YFSETQ in the germline V gene. CDR3 length: 15 amino acids. This CDR3 reads CASSSLSTAPYGYTF. The DNA for the CDR3 is TGCGCCAGCAGCTCACTTTCGACAGCCCCCTATGGCTACACCTTC.

The rearrangement joins TRBV5-3 to TRBJ1-2, with D perhaps TRBD1 (5 bases). TRBV5-3 is an ORF; its function is uncertain. The CDR3 extends over 12 amino acids. V lost 1 base and J lost 8, with 9 bases in between. CDR3 coding DNA: TGTGCCAGAAGCTTGACCAGGGCAGGCTACACCTTC. Protein sequence: CARSLTRAGYTF.

The V gene is TRBV6-6, the J gene TRBJ2-2; 9 nucleotides match TRBD1. The CDR3 has 15 amino acids. Trimming removed 2 bases from V and 5 bases from J; junction bases left unmatched: 3. Germline CDR1 MNHNY, CDR2 SVGAGI (reference sequence). The CDR3 bases are TGTGCCAGCAGTTACGGACAGGGGATAACCGGGGAGCTGTTTTTT. Protein product: CASSYGQGITGELFF.

In this sample, this clone turned up once. The chain employs TRBV11-3 and TRBJ2-1, with D hard to call. The CDR3 loop spans 12 amino acids. V was cut by 4 bases and J by 8 bases, with 9 bases left in between. From germline, CDR1 is SGHNT and CDR2 YENEEA. The CDR3 nucleotides are TGTGCCAGCAGCTCTACTTTGGATGAGCAGTTCTTC. Amino acid sequence: CASSSTLDEQFF.

This rearrangement joins TRBV24-1 to TRBJ1-5; 7 bases match TRBD1. CDR1 is KGHDR and CDR2 is SFDVKD in the germline V gene. The CDR3 is made up of 17 amino acids. V lost 4 bases, J lost 4 bases, and 12 bases stayed unmatched. In DNA, the CDR3 is TGTGCCACCAGTGACCATTCCGGGACAGACATTAATCAGCCCCAGCATTTT. It codes for CATSDHSGTDINQPQHF.